Included here is one T cell receptor beta chain sequence, with context. Its specificity is unknown. An end of the junction differs from the germline gene, which may be a read error. This entry comes from a study of human T cells and chemical hapten exposure. Whole-study context: Small pooled library volume differences chiefly drove per-sample TCR yield variation. General study results and limits: Following DPC sensitization, TCRs present above 1 in 1000 frequency showed no change.

This CDR3 comprises 14 residues. Germline V CDR1 and CDR2: ENHRY, SYGVKD. What the library attached to individual cDNA molecules were unique molecular identifiers. TCRdb re-called the RACE reads through MiXCR, storing one row per CDR3 protein. Among roughly 130,000 distinct CDR3 sequences listed, approximately 10% were seen once. Time point meaning: healthy volunteer bleed at 2 weeks. Total RNA was isolated from unfractionated whole blood. The rearrangement joins TRBV10-3 to TRBJ2-1; D is possibly TRBD2 (5 bases). The sequenced sample consisted of whole blood. This clonotype was sampled from a male donor in good health. Some clones in this sample may be carry-over from other donors' samples. This CDR3 is CAISARGEDNEQFF. The CDR3 DNA reads as TGTGCTATCAGTGCCCGGGGTGAAGACAATGAGCAGTTCTTC.